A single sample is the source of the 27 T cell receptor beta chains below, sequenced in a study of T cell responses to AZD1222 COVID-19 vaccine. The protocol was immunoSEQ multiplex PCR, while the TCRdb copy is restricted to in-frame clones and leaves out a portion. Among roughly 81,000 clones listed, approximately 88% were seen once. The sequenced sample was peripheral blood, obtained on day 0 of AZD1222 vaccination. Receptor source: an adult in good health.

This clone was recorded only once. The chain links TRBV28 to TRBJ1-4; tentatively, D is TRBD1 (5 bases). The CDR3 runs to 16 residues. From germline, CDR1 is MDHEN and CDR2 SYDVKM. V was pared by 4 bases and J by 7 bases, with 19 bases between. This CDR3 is CASSSPPGGVSEKLFF. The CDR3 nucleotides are TGTGCCAGCAGTTCACCCCCTGGGGGGGTGAGTGAAAAACTGTTTTTT.

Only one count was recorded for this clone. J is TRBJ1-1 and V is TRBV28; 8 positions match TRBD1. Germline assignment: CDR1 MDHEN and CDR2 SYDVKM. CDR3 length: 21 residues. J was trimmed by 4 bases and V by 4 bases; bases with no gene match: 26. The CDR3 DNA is TGTGCCAGCAGTTCCCCCGCGGCGGCAGGGGGCGCGGAGCAATGGAGCACTGAAGCTTTCTTT. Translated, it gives CASSSPAAAGGAEQWSTEAFF.

The CDR3, as DNA: TGTGCCAGCAGCCAAGTGGCCCCTACTAGTTCTGACATTCAGTACTTC. The encoded protein is CASSQVAPTSSDIQYF. V gene TRBV4-2 combines with J gene TRBJ2-4; D might be TRBD2 (5 bases). V lost 1 base and J lost 8, with 18 bases in between. Germline lookup yields CDR1 LGHNA and CDR2 YNFKEQ. This CDR3 is 16 amino acids long.

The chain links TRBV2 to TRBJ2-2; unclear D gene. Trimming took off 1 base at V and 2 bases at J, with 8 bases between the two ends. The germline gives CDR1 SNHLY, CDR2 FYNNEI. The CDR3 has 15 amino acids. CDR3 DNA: TGTGCCAGCAGTGAAGTATCAGGAAACACCGGGGAGCTGTTTTTT. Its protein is CASSEVSGNTGELFF.

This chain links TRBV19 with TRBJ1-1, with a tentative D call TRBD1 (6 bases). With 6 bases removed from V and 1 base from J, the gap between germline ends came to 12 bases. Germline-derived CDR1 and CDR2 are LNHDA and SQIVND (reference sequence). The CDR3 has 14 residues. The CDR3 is CASRAQGENTEAFF. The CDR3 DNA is TGTGCCAGTAGGGCACAGGGAGAGAACACTGAAGCTTTCTTT.

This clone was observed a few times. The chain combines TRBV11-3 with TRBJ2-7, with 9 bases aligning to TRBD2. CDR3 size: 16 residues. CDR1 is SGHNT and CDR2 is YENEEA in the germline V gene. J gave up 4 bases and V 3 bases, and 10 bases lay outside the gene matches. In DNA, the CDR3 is TGTGCCAGCAGCTTCCGAGCGGGAGGAGGTCCTTACGAGCAGTACTTC. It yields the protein CASSFRAGGGPYEQYF.

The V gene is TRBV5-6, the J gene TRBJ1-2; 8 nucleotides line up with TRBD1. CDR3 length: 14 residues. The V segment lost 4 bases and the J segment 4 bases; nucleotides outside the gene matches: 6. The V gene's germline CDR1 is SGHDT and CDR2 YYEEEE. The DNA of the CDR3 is TGTGCCAGCAGCAGAGGGACAGGCCGCTATGGCTACACCTTC. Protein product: CASSRGTGRYGYTF.

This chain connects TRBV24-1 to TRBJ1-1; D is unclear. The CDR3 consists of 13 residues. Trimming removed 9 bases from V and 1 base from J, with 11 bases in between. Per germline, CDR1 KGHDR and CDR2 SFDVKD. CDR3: CATQRVANTEAFF. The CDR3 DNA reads TGTGCCACCCAGAGGGTGGCGAACACTGAAGCTTTCTTT.

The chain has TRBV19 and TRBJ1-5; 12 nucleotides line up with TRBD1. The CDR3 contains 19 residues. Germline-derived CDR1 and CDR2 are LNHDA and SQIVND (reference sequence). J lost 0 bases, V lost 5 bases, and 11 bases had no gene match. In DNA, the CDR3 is TGTGCCAGTAGTGCTTTGGGACAGGGGGCCGGTTATAGCAATCAGCCCCAGCATTTT. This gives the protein CASSALGQGAGYSNQPQHF.

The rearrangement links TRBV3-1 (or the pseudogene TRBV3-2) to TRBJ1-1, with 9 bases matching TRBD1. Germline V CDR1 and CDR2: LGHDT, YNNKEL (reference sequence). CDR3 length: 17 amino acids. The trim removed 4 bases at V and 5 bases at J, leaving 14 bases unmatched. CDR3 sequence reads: CASSLGPSGQGGTEAFF. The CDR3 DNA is TGTGCCAGCAGCCTCGGGCCCTCGGGACAGGGAGGTACTGAAGCTTTCTTT.

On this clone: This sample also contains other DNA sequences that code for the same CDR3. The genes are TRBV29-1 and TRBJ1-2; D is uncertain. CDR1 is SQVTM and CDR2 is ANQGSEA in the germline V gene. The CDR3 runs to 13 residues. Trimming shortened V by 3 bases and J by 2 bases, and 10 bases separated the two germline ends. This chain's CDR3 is CSVDRGANYGYTF. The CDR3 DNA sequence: TGCAGCGTTGATCGGGGAGCCAACTATGGCTACACCTTC. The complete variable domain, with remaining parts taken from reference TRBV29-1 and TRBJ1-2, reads SAVISQKPSRDICQRGTSLTIQCQVDSQVTMMFWYRQQPGQSLTLIATANQGSEATYESGFVIDKFPISRPNLTFSTLTVSNMSPEDSSIYLCSVDRGANYGYTFGSGTRLTVV.

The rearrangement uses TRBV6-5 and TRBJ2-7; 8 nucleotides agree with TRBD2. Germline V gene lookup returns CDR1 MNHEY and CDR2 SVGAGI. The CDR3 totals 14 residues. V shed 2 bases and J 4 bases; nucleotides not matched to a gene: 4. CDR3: CASSYAGGPYEQYF. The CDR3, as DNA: TGTGCCAGCAGTTACGCGGGAGGTCCATACGAGCAGTACTTC.

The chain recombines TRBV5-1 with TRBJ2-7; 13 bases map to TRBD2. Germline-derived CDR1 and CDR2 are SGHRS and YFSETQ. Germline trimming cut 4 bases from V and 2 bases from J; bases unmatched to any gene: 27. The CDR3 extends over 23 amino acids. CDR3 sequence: CASSASPGQGGLAGVGKPYEQYF. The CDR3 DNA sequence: TGCGCCAGCAGCGCTAGCCCGGGACAGGGAGGACTAGCGGGAGTAGGGAAACCCTACGAGCAGTACTTC.

CDR3 sequence: CAWSVGSNNSPLHF. In DNA, the CDR3 is TGTGCCTGGAGCGTGGGATCAAATAATTCACCCCTCCACTTT. This chain joins TRBV30 and TRBJ1-6; D is unresolved. V lost 3 bases and J lost 5, with 11 bases in between. CDR3 size: 14 residues. CDR1 and CDR2 (germline): GTSNPN, SVGIG (reference sequence).

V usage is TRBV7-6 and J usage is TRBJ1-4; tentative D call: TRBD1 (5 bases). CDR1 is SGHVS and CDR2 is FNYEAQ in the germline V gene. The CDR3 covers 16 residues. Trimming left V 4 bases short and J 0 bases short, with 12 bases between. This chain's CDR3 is CASSSLGGATNEKLFF. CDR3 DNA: TGTGCCAGCAGCTCCCTCGGGGGAGCAACTAATGAAAAACTGTTTTTT.

In DNA, the CDR3 is TGTGCCAGTAGTATGTTCAAGCGGGAGTACTCCGAACAGACTGGGGCCAACGTCCTGACTTTC. This encodes CASSMFKREYSEQTGANVLTF. The chain has TRBV19 and TRBJ2-6; TRBD2 matches at 8 bases. Germline assignment: CDR1 LNHDA and CDR2 SQIVND (reference sequence). CDR3 length equals 21 residues. The V and J ends lost 3 bases and 2 bases, in that order; junction bases with no gene match: 18.

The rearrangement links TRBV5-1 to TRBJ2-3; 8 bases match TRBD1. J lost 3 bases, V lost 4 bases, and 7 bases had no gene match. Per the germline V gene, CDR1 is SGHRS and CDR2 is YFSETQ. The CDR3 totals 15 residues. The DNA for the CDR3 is TGCGCCAGCAGCCGCCGGGACAGGACAACAGATACGCAGTATTTT. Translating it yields CASSRRDRTTDTQYF.

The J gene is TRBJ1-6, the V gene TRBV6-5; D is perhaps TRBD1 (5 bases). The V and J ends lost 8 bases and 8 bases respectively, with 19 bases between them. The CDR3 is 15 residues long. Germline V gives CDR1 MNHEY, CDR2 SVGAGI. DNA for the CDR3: TGTGCCAGCTCCCGCTCGCGGACATTTGATTCACCCCTCCACTTT. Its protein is CASSRSRTFDSPLHF.

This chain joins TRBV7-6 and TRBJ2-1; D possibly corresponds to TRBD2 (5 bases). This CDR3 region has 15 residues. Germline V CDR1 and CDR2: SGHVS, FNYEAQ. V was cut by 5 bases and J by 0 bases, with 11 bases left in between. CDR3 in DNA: TGTGCCAGCAGCCGTGCCAGCGGCTCCTACAATGAGCAGTTCTTC. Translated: CASSRASGSYNEQFF.

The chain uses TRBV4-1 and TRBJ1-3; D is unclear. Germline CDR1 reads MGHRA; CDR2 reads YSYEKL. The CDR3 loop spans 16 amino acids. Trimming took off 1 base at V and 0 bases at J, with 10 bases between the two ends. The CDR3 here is CASSQGAANSGNTIYF. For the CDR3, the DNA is TGCGCCAGCAGCCAAGGGGCAGCAAACTCTGGAAACACCATATATTTT.

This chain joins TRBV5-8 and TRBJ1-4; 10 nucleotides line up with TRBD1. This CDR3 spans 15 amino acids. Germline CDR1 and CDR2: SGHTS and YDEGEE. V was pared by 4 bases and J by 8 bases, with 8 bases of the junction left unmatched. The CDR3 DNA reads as TGTGCCAGCAGCATACCGGGACAGGGGCAGGAAAAACTGTTTTTT. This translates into CASSIPGQGQEKLFF.

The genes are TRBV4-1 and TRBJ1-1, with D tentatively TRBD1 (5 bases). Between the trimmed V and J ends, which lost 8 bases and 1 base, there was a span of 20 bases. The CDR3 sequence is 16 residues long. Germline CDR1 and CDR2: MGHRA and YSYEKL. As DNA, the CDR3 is TGCGCCAGCCGTTCCGGGACCAACACTTGGAACACTGAAGCTTTCTTT. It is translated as CASRSGTNTWNTEAFF.

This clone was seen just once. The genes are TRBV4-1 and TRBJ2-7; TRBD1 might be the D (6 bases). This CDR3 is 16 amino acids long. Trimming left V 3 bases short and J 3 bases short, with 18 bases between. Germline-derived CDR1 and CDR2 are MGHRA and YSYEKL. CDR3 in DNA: TGCGCCAGCAGCCAGAATCTGGGACAATCCTACTACGAGCAGTACTTC. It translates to CASSQNLGQSYYEQYF.

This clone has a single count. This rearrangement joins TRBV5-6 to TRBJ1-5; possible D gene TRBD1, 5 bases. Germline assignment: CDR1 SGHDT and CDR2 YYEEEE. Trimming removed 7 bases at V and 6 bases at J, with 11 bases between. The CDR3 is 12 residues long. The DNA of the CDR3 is TGTGCCAGCTCATCAGGGATTCAGCCCCAGCATTTT. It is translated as CASSSGIQPQHF.

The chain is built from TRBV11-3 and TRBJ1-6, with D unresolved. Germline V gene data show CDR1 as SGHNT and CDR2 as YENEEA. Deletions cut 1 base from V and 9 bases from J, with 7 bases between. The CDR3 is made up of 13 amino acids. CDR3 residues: CASSLGDRSPLHF. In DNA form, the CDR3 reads TGTGCCAGCAGCTTAGGGGATCGTTCACCCCTCCACTTT.

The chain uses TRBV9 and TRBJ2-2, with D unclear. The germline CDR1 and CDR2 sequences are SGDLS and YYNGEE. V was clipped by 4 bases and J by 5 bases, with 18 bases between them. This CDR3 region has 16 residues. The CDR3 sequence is CASSPNHSPTTGELFF. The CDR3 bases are TGTGCCAGCAGCCCAAATCACTCCCCAACTACCGGGGAGCTGTTTTTT. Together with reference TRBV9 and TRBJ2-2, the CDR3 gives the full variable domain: DSGVTQTPKHLITATGQRVTLRCSPRSGDLSVYWYQQSLDQGLQFLIQYYNGEERAKGNILERFSAQQFPDLHSELNLSSLELGDSALYFCASSPNHSPTTGELFFGEGSRLTVL.

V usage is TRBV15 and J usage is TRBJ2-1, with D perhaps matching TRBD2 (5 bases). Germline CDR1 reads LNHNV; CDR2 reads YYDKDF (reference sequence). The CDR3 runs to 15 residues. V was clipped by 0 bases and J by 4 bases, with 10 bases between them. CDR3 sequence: CATSRDRGSYNEQFF. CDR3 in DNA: TGTGCCACCAGCAGAGATCGAGGGTCTTACAATGAGCAGTTCTTC.